Each of the 32 T cell receptor beta chains below was sequenced from the same sample in a study of cytomegalovirus exposure and HLA in healthy donors. The study ran its PCR with 60 Vbeta and 13 Jbeta primers. Only in-frame clones appear in the TCRdb table, and some are missing; sequencing was by immunoSEQ multiplex PCR. The sample has under 200,000 clones, roughly 85% seen once. The material sequenced was PBMCs. The source is a woman between 45 and 60 years old in good health and CMV-seronegative.

The chain links TRBV5-6 to TRBJ1-6; possible D gene TRBD1, 6 bases. Trimming pared 2 bases from V and 0 bases from J, leaving 12 bases between. Germline CDR1 SGHDT, CDR2 YYEEEE. The CDR3 spans 17 residues. CDR3 bases: TGTGCCAGCAGCTTATCGGGGGGCCTCTCCTATAATTCACCCCTCCACTTT. It codes for CASSLSGGLSYNSPLHF.

The rearrangement uses TRBV29-1 and TRBJ1-1; weak D call: TRBD1 (6 bases). The CDR3 sequence is 12 residues long. V was cut by 4 bases and J by 4 bases, with 10 bases left in between. Germline V gene lookup returns CDR1 SQVTM and CDR2 ANQGSEA. Written as DNA, the CDR3 is TGCAGCGTTGGGGGGCTTGGCACTGAAGCTTTCTTT. This codes for CSVGGLGTEAFF.

V usage is TRBV11-2 and J usage is TRBJ1-2; 7 bases fit TRBD1. CDR1 is SGHAT, CDR2 FQNNGV, per germline. The CDR3 loop spans 16 amino acids. The V and J ends lost 1 base and 5 bases, in that order; junction bases with no gene match: 10. The CDR3 region is CASSLGRGPDRYGYTF. As DNA, the CDR3 is TGTGCCAGCAGCTTAGGAAGGGGGCCCGACCGGTATGGCTACACCTTC.

The chain has TRBV18 and TRBJ2-7; 11 positions agree with TRBD2. V lost 2 bases and J lost 3; bases outside the gene matches: 6. This CDR3 comprises 16 residues. From germline, CDR1 is KGHSH and CDR2 LQKENI. For the CDR3, the DNA is TGTGCCAGCTCACCATCGATAGCGGGAGGGAGCTACGAGCAGTACTTC. Amino acids: CASSPSIAGGSYEQYF.

This chain links TRBV7-8 with TRBJ2-7; 7 bases fit TRBD1. CDR3 length: 16 amino acids. Germline CDR1 reads SGHVS; CDR2 reads FQNEAQ. V lost 1 base, J lost 2 bases, and 8 bases stayed unmatched. The DNA of the CDR3 is TGTGCCAGCAGCTTAGATCCCCGGGACAGTCCCTACGAGCAGTACTTC. It specifies CASSLDPRDSPYEQYF.

This rearrangement joins TRBV7-2 to TRBJ1-2, with D perhaps matching TRBD1 (5 bases). The germline V and J ends were trimmed by 2 bases and 6 bases, with 10 bases remaining between them. The CDR3 length is 13 residues. The V gene's germline CDR1 is SGHTA and CDR2 FQGNSA. The CDR3: CASSLRQGHGYTF. As DNA, the CDR3 is TGTGCCAGCAGCTTACGTCAGGGTCATGGCTACACCTTC.

The genes are TRBV19 and TRBJ1-5; TRBD1 matches 8 bases. The V gene's germline CDR1 is LNHDA and CDR2 SQIVND (reference sequence). CDR3 length: 16 residues. Trimming at V came to 4 bases and at J to 3 bases, leaving 8 bases not matched to a gene. CDR3 region: CASSKDRVTNNQPQHF. The CDR3 region has the DNA TGTGCCAGTAGTAAGGACAGGGTAACGAACAATCAGCCCCAGCATTTT.

This clone occurred a few times. This chain connects TRBV2 to TRBJ1-4; 7 nucleotides agree with TRBD1. This CDR3 contains 17 residues. J was trimmed by 1 base and V by 8 bases; bases with no gene match: 13. The germline V gene encodes CDR1 SNHLY and CDR2 FYNNEI. CDR3 amino acids: CASVKRDREVTNEKLFF. The CDR3 DNA reads TGTGCCAGCGTAAAACGCGACAGGGAGGTAACTAATGAAAAACTGTTTTTT.

This chain joins TRBV13 and TRBJ1-1; TRBD1 is a possible D gene (6 bases). CDR3 length equals 14 residues. V was trimmed by 3 bases and J by 3 bases, leaving 11 bases between them. Germline CDR1 PRHDT, CDR2 FYEKMQ (reference sequence). DNA of the CDR3: TGTGCCAGCAGCTTTCGGGGGGCGGACACTGAAGCTTTCTTT. Residues: CASSFRGADTEAFF.

The rearrangement joins TRBV25-1 to TRBJ1-1; 7 bases map to TRBD1. The germline V gene encodes CDR1 MGHDK and CDR2 SYGVNS. After removal of 6 bases from V and 6 bases from J, the junction contained 13 bases not matched to a gene. This CDR3 has 15 residues. CDR3 protein: CASSRDSAVMAEAFF. The CDR3 nucleotides read TGTGCCAGCAGCCGGGACAGCGCGGTAATGGCTGAAGCTTTCTTT.

CDR3 nucleotides: TGTGCCAGCAGCGCTGGGACTGCCGGCGGAGATACGCAGTATTTT. It translates to CASSAGTAGGDTQYF. This rearrangement joins TRBV9 to TRBJ2-3; D may be TRBD2 (6 bases). The V and J ends lost 3 bases and 5 bases respectively, with 16 bases between them. The germline CDR1 and CDR2 sequences are SGDLS and YYNGEE. This CDR3 has 15 amino acids.

This chain joins TRBV5-1 and TRBJ2-5; 11 positions match TRBD2. Trimming at V came to 0 bases and at J to 4 bases, leaving 2 bases not matched to a gene. This CDR3 spans 15 amino acids. Germline V gene lookup returns CDR1 SGHRS and CDR2 YFSETQ. CDR3 amino acids: CASSLGTSGLETQYF. Written as DNA, the CDR3 is TGCGCCAGCAGCTTGGGGACTAGCGGGTTAGAGACCCAGTACTTC.

This chain uses TRBV5-4 with TRBJ2-1, with 8 nucleotides matching TRBD1. This CDR3 spans 15 amino acids. After removal of 4 bases from V and 4 bases from J, the junction contained 7 bases not matched to a gene. CDR1 SGHNT and CDR2 YYREEE come from the germline V gene (reference sequence). The CDR3 here is CASSPGTGTYNEQFF. In DNA, the CDR3 is TGTGCCAGCAGCCCCGGGACAGGTACATACAATGAGCAGTTCTTC.

The V call is TRBV2, the J call TRBJ2-5; D is possibly TRBD1 (6 bases). CDR3 length equals 14 residues. V lost 4 bases and J 6 bases, leaving 15 bases between the germline ends. Germline CDR1 reads SNHLY; CDR2 reads FYNNEI. The CDR3 loop reads CASSVGQGIKTQYF. The CDR3 DNA reads as TGTGCCAGCAGTGTCGGCCAGGGGATAAAGACCCAGTACTTC. Supplemented by reference TRBV2 and TRBJ2-5, the full variable domain reads EPEVTQTPSHQVTQMGQEVILRCVPISNHLYFYWYRQILGQKVEFLVSFYNNEISEKSEIFDDQFSVERPDGSNFTLKIRSTKLEDSAMYFCASSVGQGIKTQYFGPGTRLLVL.

This chain connects TRBV15 to TRBJ2-7; 8 bases align to TRBD2. Trimming removed 0 bases from V and 3 bases from J; junction bases left unmatched: 7. This CDR3 contains 16 residues. Per the germline V gene, CDR1 is LNHNV and CDR2 is YYDKDF (reference sequence). The CDR3 DNA is TGTGCCACCAGCAGAGACGGGAGGGCTACCGGCTACGAGCAGTACTTC. Protein sequence: CATSRDGRATGYEQYF.

V and J are TRBV27 and TRBJ2-7, with 12 bases that match TRBD2. The CDR3 runs 15 residues. The junction had 9 bases not matched to a gene; V was cut back by 5 bases and J by 7 bases. Germline lookup yields CDR1 MNHEY and CDR2 SMNVEV (reference sequence). CDR3 DNA sequence: TGTGCCAGCAGTCCTACTAGCGGGGGGTCGAGGGAGCAGTACTTC. Amino acids: CASSPTSGGSREQYF.

This clone was observed a single time. The gene calls are TRBV7-8 and TRBJ1-5; 8 nucleotides agree with TRBD1. The ends lost 3 bases at V and 11 bases at J; junction bases unmatched: 9. Per the germline V gene, CDR1 is SGHVS and CDR2 is FQNEAQ. The CDR3 spans 14 residues. In nucleotides, the CDR3 is TGTGCCAGCAGCTTGGGACAGGTTCCTGAGGCCCAGCATTTT. It translates to CASSLGQVPEAQHF.

V gene TRBV11-3 combines with J gene TRBJ2-5; D is undetermined. The CDR3 sequence is 14 residues long. Germline CDR1 reads SGHNT; CDR2 reads YENEEA. The V end lost 1 base, the J end lost 2 bases, and 8 bases lay between the germline ends. The CDR3 nucleotides read TGTGCCAGCAGCTTAGGGCCGGGTCAAGAGACCCAGTACTTC. It codes for CASSLGPGQETQYF.

This rearrangement joins TRBV28 to TRBJ2-7; 9 bases match TRBD1. The germline V gene has CDR1 MDHEN and CDR2 SYDVKM. The length of the CDR3 is 16 residues. The J segment lost 6 bases and the V segment lost 5 bases, leaving 14 bases of the junction unmatched. The CDR3 here is CASSGGGGQGRSEQYF. The DNA for the CDR3 is TGTGCCAGCAGTGGTGGGGGGGGACAGGGTCGAAGCGAGCAGTACTTC.

There are a few counts of this clone. The CDR3 DNA follows: TGTGCCAGCAGCCCGATCGTGGGCGAAAAACTGTTTTTT. Protein product: CASSPIVGEKLFF. The chain carries TRBV5-6 and TRBJ1-4; D not resolved. CDR1 is SGHDT, CDR2 YYEEEE, per germline. V was trimmed by 4 bases and J by 8 bases, leaving 12 bases between them. This CDR3 region has 13 residues.

The genes are TRBV19 and TRBJ1-4; D unresolved. The CDR3 has 13 residues. Trimming pared 4 bases from V and 8 bases from J, leaving 11 bases between. CDR1 and CDR2 from the germline V gene are LNHDA and SQIVND (reference sequence). DNA for the CDR3: TGTGCCAGTAGTAAGGCGGGCCGAGAAAAACTGTTTTTT. Translated, it gives CASSKAGREKLFF.

In DNA form, the CDR3 reads TGTGCCAGCCTTCGGACAGGGAGTCTCCCGCGGGAGCAGTTCTTC. Translated: CASLRTGSLPREQFF. The rearrangement joins TRBV19 to TRBJ2-1; 8 bases match TRBD1. V shed 9 bases and J 10 bases; nucleotides not matched to a gene: 17. The V gene's germline CDR1 is LNHDA and CDR2 SQIVND (reference sequence). This CDR3 contains 15 residues.

This sequence joins TRBV11-2 and TRBJ1-5; a possible D gene is TRBD1 (6 bases). The CDR3 covers 16 residues. Germline-derived CDR1 and CDR2 are SGHAT and FQNNGV. V was shortened by 4 bases and J by 2 bases, with 15 bases between the two germline ends. The CDR3 sequence: CASSSTKGQRNQPQHF. The CDR3 DNA follows: TGTGCCAGCAGCTCTACGAAAGGACAGCGCAATCAGCCCCAGCATTTT.

This chain connects TRBV7-3 to TRBJ2-3; D unclear. The germline V and J ends were trimmed by 4 bases and 8 bases, with 13 bases remaining between them. CDR3 size: 13 residues. Germline CDR1 reads SGHTA; CDR2 reads FQGTGA. CDR3 residues: CASSSPATSTQYF. CDR3 nucleotides: TGTGCCAGCAGCTCCCCGGCGACTTCTACGCAGTATTTT.

The rearrangement uses TRBV4-3 and TRBJ1-3, with TRBD1 matching 9 bases. The CDR3 consists of 16 residues. The germline CDR1 and CDR2 sequences are LGHNA and YSLEER. V was pared by 4 bases and J by 0 bases, with 4 bases of the junction left unmatched. The CDR3 reads CASSPTGGVSGNTIYF. The CDR3 nucleotides read TGCGCCAGCAGCCCGACAGGGGGTGTCTCTGGAAACACCATATATTTT.

V is TRBV10-1 and J is TRBJ2-5; the D gene is possibly TRBD2 (7 bases). The germline V gene encodes CDR1 WNHNN and CDR2 SYGVQD (reference sequence). The CDR3 has 15 residues. Trimming shortened V by 0 bases and J by 4 bases, and 12 bases separated the two germline ends. The CDR3 nucleotides read TGCGCCAGCAGTGAGTCGACAAGGGGGGGAGAGACCCAGTACTTC. Amino acid sequence: CASSESTRGGETQYF.

The chain has TRBV7-2 and TRBJ2-1; TRBD2 matches 11 bases. Germline V gives CDR1 SGHTA, CDR2 FQGNSA. The CDR3 runs 16 residues. The ends lost 5 bases at V and 5 bases at J; junction bases unmatched: 8. The CDR3 protein is CASSLSSGLADNEQFF. The DNA for the CDR3 is TGTGCCAGCAGCCTCTCCTCGGGACTAGCGGACAATGAGCAGTTCTTC.

The chain employs TRBV28 and TRBJ2-2; 10 bases are a match to TRBD2. Germline CDR1 reads MDHEN; CDR2 reads SYDVKM. The CDR3 runs 12 residues. With 7 bases clipped from V and 10 bases from J, the junction kept 3 bases outside the gene matches. CDR3 sequence: CASTSGRKELFF. The CDR3 DNA sequence: TGTGCCAGCACTAGCGGGAGAAAGGAGCTGTTTTTT. The entire variable domain, with the rest obtained from reference TRBV28 and TRBJ2-2, is as follows: DVKVTQSSRYLVKRTGEKVFLECVQDMDHENMFWYRQDPGLGLRLIYFSYDVKMKEKGDIPEGYSVSREKKERFSLILESASTNQTSMYLCASTSGRKELFFGEGSRLTVL.

The V call is TRBV7-6, the J call TRBJ1-3; 10 bases line up with TRBD1. The germline CDR1 and CDR2 sequences are SGHVS and FNYEAQ. V was pared by 0 bases and J by 3 bases, with 5 bases of the junction left unmatched. This CDR3 spans 17 amino acids. CDR3 in amino acids: CASSLAWTGGDGNTIYF. The CDR3 coding sequence is TGTGCCAGCAGCTTAGCCTGGACAGGGGGAGATGGAAACACCATATATTTT.

The rearrangement uses TRBV6-5 and TRBJ1-1; maybe TRBD1 (5 bases). Germline values: CDR1 MNHEY, CDR2 SVGAGI. The CDR3 has 14 residues. V was pared by 6 bases and J by 3 bases, with 14 bases between. The CDR3 coding sequence is TGTGCCAGCAGAAATACTGGGGGGGACACTGAAGCTTTCTTT. Its translation: CASRNTGGDTEAFF.

This rearrangement joins TRBV18 to TRBJ2-7; 8 bases agree with TRBD2. The CDR3 spans 15 residues. In germline, CDR1 is KGHSH, CDR2 LQKENI. V dropped 4 bases and J dropped 3; count of bases not matched to a gene: 8. The CDR3 here is CASSQARGASYEQYF. CDR3 nucleotide sequence: TGTGCCAGCTCACAGGCGCGGGGGGCAAGCTACGAGCAGTACTTC.

This sequence joins TRBV29-1 and TRBJ2-7; 12 bases match TRBD2. Germline CDR1 and CDR2: SQVTM and ANQGSEA. V dropped 3 bases and J dropped 3; count of bases not matched to a gene: 0. This CDR3 is 13 amino acids long. CDR3 sequence (DNA): TGCAGCGTTGAGGGACTAGCGGGCTACGAGCAGTACTTC. It codes for CSVEGLAGYEQYF.